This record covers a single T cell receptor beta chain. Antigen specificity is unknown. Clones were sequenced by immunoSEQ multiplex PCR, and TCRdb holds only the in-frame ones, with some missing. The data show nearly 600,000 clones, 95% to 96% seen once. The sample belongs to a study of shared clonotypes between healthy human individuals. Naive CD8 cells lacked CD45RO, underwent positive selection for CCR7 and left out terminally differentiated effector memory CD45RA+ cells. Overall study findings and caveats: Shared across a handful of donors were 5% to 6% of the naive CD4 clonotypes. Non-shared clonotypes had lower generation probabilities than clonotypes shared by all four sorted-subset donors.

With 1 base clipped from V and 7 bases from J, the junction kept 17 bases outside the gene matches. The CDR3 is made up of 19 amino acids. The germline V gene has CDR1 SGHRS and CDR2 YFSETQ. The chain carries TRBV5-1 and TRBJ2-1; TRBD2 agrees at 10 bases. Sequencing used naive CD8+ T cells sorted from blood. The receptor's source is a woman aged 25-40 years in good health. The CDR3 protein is CASSLLQGLAVPQGNEQFF. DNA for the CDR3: TGCGCCAGCAGCTTGTTGCAAGGACTAGCGGTTCCTCAGGGGAATGAGCAGTTCTTC.